This T cell receptor beta chain was sequenced for a study of blood T cell repertoires in COVID-19. The overall study: Sites across the United States, Italy and Spain contributed samples from acute and convalescent COVID-19. T cells, B-cell-depleted T cells, or PBMCs supplied cDNA or gDNA.

Original handling: Amplified reference gene primers provided the basis for estimating nucleated cell counts. The data were produced by immunoSEQ multiplex PCR, yet TCRdb's version contains in-frame clones alone and is incomplete. D and trimming come from the DNA, and the V and J calls and clone size come from that table. Of roughly 150,000 clones in the sample, about 85% are singletons; the top ten hold over 5%. Seattle patients were enrolled during active infection and followed longitudinally. This clonotype originated in a woman between 50 and 59 years old with COVID-19, enrolled during active disease. Material: peripheral blood.

The CDR3 spells CASSVYAGGSNTEAFF. Written as DNA, the CDR3 is TGTGCCAGCAGCGTCTACGCTGGGGGGTCGAACACTGAAGCTTTCTTT. The genes are TRBV9 and TRBJ1-1; TRBD1 is a possible D gene (5 bases). Per the germline V gene, CDR1 is SGDLS and CDR2 is YYNGEE. This CDR3 spans 16 amino acids. The germline V and J ends were trimmed by 2 bases and 1 base, with 15 bases remaining between them.